Listed below are T cell receptor beta chains from one sample, sequenced in a study of blood T cell repertoires in COVID-19. The repertoire was sequenced with immunoSEQ multiplex PCR; TCRdb's copy has only in-frame clones and lacks some. Among about 250,000 clones listed, around 83% were seen once. The sequenced material came from peripheral blood. The source of these receptors is a man between 35 and 55 years old with active or convalescent COVID-19. The CDR3 runs from the conserved cysteine through the conserved F or W. Clone size is not always given. Where it is, it says once, few, many or a class for expanded clones.

V	size	J	CDR3
TRBV9	NA	TRBJ2-3	CASSAPWATDTQYF
TRBV4-1	few	TRBJ2-5	CASSQGGGQETQYF
TRBV5-1	NA	TRBJ1-5	CASSFGGSGNQPQHF
TRBV6-4	NA	TRBJ2-3	CASSERGIGTDTQYF
TRBV7-8	NA	TRBJ2-1	CASSLAQVSSYNEQFF
TRBV6-5	NA	TRBJ2-7	CASSYSASGGYEQYF
TRBV5-1	NA	TRBJ2-7	CASSRTGVTYEQYF
TRBV2	NA	TRBJ2-5	CASSASWYQETQYF
TRBV12-3/TRBV12-4	NA	TRBJ1-5	CASSSGGNQPQHF
TRBV5-4	NA	TRBJ2-7	CASSRQGYEQYF
TRBV10-2	NA	TRBJ1-6	CASSHGSSPLHF
TRBV5-4	NA	TRBJ1-1	CASSPGQGFTEAFF
TRBV6-6	NA	TRBJ1-6	CASTTGIYNNSPLHF